Listed here is a single T cell receptor (beta chain). As yet, its antigen is unknown. This specimen comes from a study of blood T cells in healthy people across ages. V was shortened by 0 bases and J by 12 bases, with 18 bases between the two germline ends. There are 13 residues in the CDR3. Per the germline V gene, CDR1 is SQVTM and CDR2 is ANQGSEA. Study-wide results and limits: Naive T cell percentage and TCR beta diversity correlated strongly. Older age went with lower TCR beta diversity per million T cells, in a roughly linear way. For the donors, CMV status was unknown and possibly confounded expanded clonotype changes. From one million sequenced T cells, diversity estimates were lower bounds.

Then a second PCR, running roughly 7 to 11 cycles, was carried out with a sample-barcoded 5' primer and a J-beta primer mix. One entry per CDR3 protein, called by TCRdb with MiXCR from the 5' RACE reads. The data hold about 1.6 million distinct CDR3 sequences, with about 31% observed a single time. The chain recombines TRBV29-1 with TRBJ2-7, with D possibly matching TRBD1 (5 bases). The receptor's source is a woman aged 30 to 39 in good health. The specimen was blood. CDR3 nucleotide sequence: TGCAGCGTTGAAGATCGCGCCTGGGGCAGATTGTACTTC. Residues: CSVEDRAWGRLYF.